A selection of T cell receptor beta chains follows, all from one sample in a study of blood T cell repertoires in COVID-19. TCRdb's copy holds only in-frame clones and misses some; the assay was immunoSEQ multiplex PCR. This sample carries under 200,000 clones, 85% to 90% of them seen once, and the ten largest clones take 2% to 3%. Source material: peripheral blood. These TCRs come from a woman of 80 years or more with COVID-19, enrolled during active disease. The CDR3 runs from the conserved cysteine through the conserved F or W. D genes are given only for firm matches. Only some rows state a clone size, as once, few, many or a class for expanded clones.

v_gene: TRBV6-6
d_gene: .
abundance: .
j_gene: TRBJ1-1
CDR3aa: CASSYTTGGTEAFF
CDR3nt: TGTGCCAGCAGTTACACGACAGGCGGCACTGAAGCTTTCTTT

v_gene: TRBV3-1/TRBV3-2
d_gene: TRBD2
abundance: .
j_gene: TRBJ2-1
CDR3aa: CASSRNSGRRNEQFF
CDR3nt: TGTGCCAGCAGCCGGAATAGCGGGAGACGAAATGAGCAGTTCTTC

v_gene: TRBV28
d_gene: .
abundance: .
j_gene: TRBJ2-5
CDR3aa: CASSLRSGQETQYF
CDR3nt: TGTGCCAGCAGTTTACGATCAGGGCAAGAGACCCAGTACTTC

v_gene: TRBV7-2
d_gene: TRBD2
abundance: .
j_gene: TRBJ2-7
CDR3aa: CASSLGSSGAYEQYF
CDR3nt: TGTGCCAGCAGCTTAGGGTCTAGCGGGGCCTACGAGCAGTACTTC

v_gene: TRBV4-3
d_gene: .
abundance: .
j_gene: TRBJ1-4
CDR3aa: CASSQEGGLVGEKLFF
CDR3nt: TGCGCCAGCAGCCAAGAGGGCGGGCTCGTAGGCGAAAAACTGTTTTTT

v_gene: TRBV19
d_gene: .
abundance: .
j_gene: TRBJ1-1
CDR3aa: CASRGGGADTEAFF
CDR3nt: TGTGCCAGTAGAGGGGGAGGGGCTGACACTGAAGCTTTCTTT

v_gene: TRBV6-5
d_gene: .
abundance: .
j_gene: TRBJ1-1
CDR3aa: CASSYHWGSTEAFF
CDR3nt: TGTGCCAGCAGTTACCATTGGGGCTCGACTGAAGCTTTCTTT

v_gene: TRBV2
d_gene: .
abundance: once
j_gene: TRBJ1-5
CDR3aa: CASSGPMGGDQPQHF
CDR3nt: TGTGCCAGCAGTGGCCCAATGGGGGGAGATCAGCCCCAGCATTTT

v_gene: TRBV19
d_gene: .
abundance: .
j_gene: TRBJ1-2
CDR3aa: CASSRQSQLYGYTF
CDR3nt: TGTGCCAGTAGTAGGCAATCACAGCTCTATGGCTACACCTTC

v_gene: TRBV4-3
d_gene: .
abundance: .
j_gene: TRBJ2-7
CDR3aa: CASSQDRAATYEQYF
CDR3nt: TGCGCCAGCAGCCAAGACCGAGCTGCCACCTACGAGCAGTACTTC

v_gene: TRBV10-3
d_gene: .
abundance: .
j_gene: TRBJ2-7
CDR3aa: CAISESGISYEQYF
CDR3nt: TGTGCCATCAGTGAGTCGGGCATCTCCTACGAGCAGTACTTC

v_gene: TRBV5-4
d_gene: TRBD1
abundance: .
j_gene: TRBJ2-3
CDR3aa: CASTDRDLTDTQYF
CDR3nt: TGTGCCAGCACCGACAGGGATTTAACAGATACGCAGTATTTT

v_gene: TRBV27
d_gene: TRBD1
abundance: .
j_gene: TRBJ1-2
CDR3aa: CASSRDRNYGYTF
CDR3nt: TGTGCCAGCAGTCGGGACAGGAACTATGGCTACACCTTC

v_gene: TRBV7-7
d_gene: .
abundance: .
j_gene: TRBJ2-2
CDR3aa: CASSRTPDSGNTGELFF
CDR3nt: TGTGCCAGCAGCCGTACGCCCGACTCCGGCAACACCGGGGAGCTGTTTTTT

v_gene: TRBV19
d_gene: TRBD1
abundance: once
j_gene: TRBJ1-5
CDR3aa: CASIAGGGSNQPQHF
CDR3nt: TGTGCCAGTATAGCAGGGGGAGGTAGCAATCAGCCCCAGCATTTT

v_gene: TRBV4-2
d_gene: TRBD2
abundance: .
j_gene: TRBJ2-5
CDR3aa: CASSPRTSGETQYF
CDR3nt: TGTGCCAGCAGCCCCCGGACTAGCGGGGAGACCCAGTACTTC

v_gene: TRBV3-1/TRBV3-2
d_gene: .
abundance: .
j_gene: TRBJ1-2
CDR3aa: CASSQEWEGYGYTF
CDR3nt: TGTGCCAGCAGCCAAGAATGGGAGGGATATGGCTACACCTTC

v_gene: TRBV5-1
d_gene: TRBD1
abundance: few
j_gene: TRBJ2-1
CDR3aa: CASSLETGGDFYNEQFF
CDR3nt: TGCGCCAGCAGCTTGGAAACAGGGGGCGATTTCTACAATGAGCAGTTCTTC

v_gene: TRBV25-1
d_gene: TRBD2
abundance: .
j_gene: TRBJ2-7
CDR3aa: CASSGSPSYEQYF
CDR3nt: TGTGCCAGTAGCGGGAGCCCCTCCTACGAGCAGTACTTC

v_gene: TRBV10-3
d_gene: .
abundance: .
j_gene: TRBJ2-7
CDR3aa: CAITENPTYEQYF
CDR3nt: TGTGCCATCACTGAGAATCCAACCTACGAGCAGTACTTC